These 18 T cell receptor beta chains were sequenced from one sample in a study of T cell responses to AZD1222 COVID-19 vaccine. Assay used: immunoSEQ multiplex PCR; TCRdb lists only in-frame clones, some missing. The sample holds approximately 150,000 clones, approximately 89% seen once. The specimen was peripheral blood, collected on day 0 of MenACWY control vaccination. Receptor source: an adult in good health.

The V and J genes are TRBV7-3 and TRBJ2-3, with D perhaps being TRBD1 or TRBD2 (5 bases each). The ends were cut back, 5 bases at V and 1 base at J, with 13 bases in the middle. The V gene's germline CDR1 is SGHTA and CDR2 FQGTGA. The CDR3 extends over 15 amino acids. The CDR3 DNA reads as TGTGCCAGCAGCAACGGGACGACAGGCACAGATACGCAGTATTTT. Protein product: CASSNGTTGTDTQYF.

V is TRBV27 and J is TRBJ2-5, with 7 bases matching TRBD2. The V gene end was trimmed by 8 bases and the J gene end by 1 base; junction bases not matched to a gene: 4. The CDR3 has 13 residues. Germline V gene data show CDR1 as MNHEY and CDR2 as SMNVEV (reference sequence). CDR3 sequence (DNA): TGTGCCAGCCGATTAGCGGGCCAAGAGACCCAGTACTTC. It encodes CASRLAGQETQYF.

For the CDR3, the DNA is TGTGCCAGCAGTGATTCGGGACAGGGCCAGGATCAGCCCCAGCATTTT. Protein: CASSDSGQGQDQPQHF. The genes are TRBV25-1 and TRBJ1-5; 9 bases fit TRBD1. CDR3 length equals 16 residues. Germline CDR1 reads MGHDK; CDR2 reads SYGVNS. With 3 bases clipped from V and 5 bases from J, the junction kept 8 bases outside the gene matches.

The chain employs TRBV5-1 and TRBJ2-7; perhaps TRBD1 as D (5 bases). V shed 4 bases and J shed 2 bases, with 16 bases lying between them. The CDR3 is 15 amino acids. Germline V CDR1 and CDR2: SGHRS, YFSETQ. DNA of the CDR3: TGCGCCAGCAGCCCGCAACCTACAGGAACCTACGAGCAGTACTTC. Translation: CASSPQPTGTYEQYF.

This sequence joins TRBV5-1 and TRBJ2-3, with D possibly being TRBD1 or TRBD2 (5 bases each). Trimming shortened V by 0 bases and J by 1 base, and 12 bases separated the two germline ends. The CDR3 covers 16 residues. Germline V gives CDR1 SGHRS, CDR2 YFSETQ. CDR3: CASSLGRDGRTDTQYF. The CDR3, as DNA: TGCGCCAGCAGCTTGGGCCGGGACGGGCGCACAGATACGCAGTATTTT.

The V call is TRBV5-1, the J call TRBJ2-7; no reliable D call. V lost 0 bases and J lost 2, with 9 bases in between. The CDR3 consists of 14 residues. Germline loops: CDR1 SGHRS, CDR2 YFSETQ. This chain's CDR3 is CASSLDGRPYEQYF. The CDR3 coding sequence is TGCGCCAGCAGCTTGGACGGACGTCCCTACGAGCAGTACTTC.

The chain recombines TRBV6-4 with TRBJ2-4; D is uncertain. The germline CDR1 and CDR2 sequences are MRHNA and SNTAGT. The CDR3 has 14 amino acids. V was pared by 0 bases and J by 1 base, with 4 bases between. CDR3: CASSDSGAKNIQYF. The CDR3 region has the DNA TGTGCCAGCAGTGACTCAGGCGCCAAAAACATTCAGTACTTC.

The chain links TRBV9 to TRBJ1-2, with unresolved D. CDR3 length equals 14 residues. Deletions cut 4 bases from V and 0 bases from J, with 10 bases between. Germline lookup yields CDR1 SGDLS and CDR2 YYNGEE. The CDR3 is CASSPILSNYGYTF. CDR3 nucleotide sequence: TGTGCCAGCAGCCCAATACTATCTAACTATGGCTACACCTTC.

The rearrangement links TRBV6-5 to TRBJ2-7; 9 bases match TRBD1. The CDR3 sequence is 15 residues long. Trimming removed 0 bases from V and 5 bases from J; junction bases left unmatched: 5. The germline gives CDR1 MNHEY, CDR2 SVGAGI. CDR3 nucleotides: TGTGCCAGCAGTTACTCGACCACAGGGGGCCACGAGCAGTACTTC. It yields the protein CASSYSTTGGHEQYF.

The V gene is TRBV9, the J gene TRBJ2-5; 7 bases fit TRBD1. V lost 3 bases to trimming and J lost 4 bases; unmatched junction nucleotides: 9. The CDR3 consists of 15 residues. Per germline, CDR1 SGDLS and CDR2 YYNGEE. The CDR3 DNA reads TGTGCCAGCAGCGACAGGGGTTTAATTGGAGAGACCCAGTACTTC. This sequence encodes CASSDRGLIGETQYF.

The gene calls are TRBV6-2 or TRBV6-3 and TRBJ2-5; 11 nucleotides align to TRBD1. Looked up from germline, CDR1 is MNHEY and CDR2 is SVGEGT. This CDR3 is built from 16 residues. Trimming removed 2 bases from V and 5 bases from J; junction bases left unmatched: 7. The CDR3 coding sequence is TGTGCCAGCAGTTACGTCTTCGGACAGGGGGCGGAGACCCAGTACTTC. Amino acids: CASSYVFGQGAETQYF.

V usage is TRBV7-2 and J usage is TRBJ2-2; D is unclear. The CDR3 contains 15 residues. Trimming removed 2 bases at V and 0 bases at J, with 7 bases between. Germline assignment: CDR1 SGHTA and CDR2 FQGNSA. The CDR3 DNA sequence: TGTGCCAGCAGCTTAAGACGAGCGAACACCGGGGAGCTGTTTTTT. As protein: CASSLRRANTGELFF.

This CDR3 is CASSPDRTTNEKLFF. The CDR3 DNA is TGTGCCAGTAGTCCCGACAGGACAACTAATGAAAAACTGTTTTTT. The chain carries TRBV19 and TRBJ1-4; a possible D gene is TRBD1 (6 bases). The CDR3 is 15 amino acids. V lost 5 bases, J lost 0 bases, and 10 bases lay in between. CDR1 and CDR2 from the germline V gene are LNHDA and SQIVND (reference sequence).

CDR3 in amino acids: CASSLARGSSSGYTF. The CDR3 nucleotides read TGTGCCAGCAGCTTAGCACGGGGGTCTTCTTCGGGCTACACCTTC. The chain combines TRBV7-9 with TRBJ1-2; D might be TRBD1 (5 bases). This CDR3 has 15 amino acids. The V end was cut by 0 bases, the J end by 8 bases, with 16 bases between. CDR1 is SEHNR, CDR2 FQNEAQ, per germline (reference sequence).

V usage is TRBV7-2 and J usage is TRBJ1-1, with 12 bases identical to TRBD1. The J segment lost 0 bases and the V segment lost 1 base, leaving 3 bases of the junction unmatched. The length of the CDR3 is 17 residues. In germline, CDR1 is SGHTA, CDR2 FQGNSA. CDR3 sequence reads: CASSLGGTGGMNTEAFF. For the CDR3, the DNA is TGTGCCAGCAGCTTAGGAGGGACAGGGGGCATGAACACTGAAGCTTTCTTT.

The chain recombines TRBV6-5 with TRBJ2-7; 8 bases match TRBD1. The CDR3 loop spans 13 amino acids. CDR1 is MNHEY, CDR2 SVGAGI, per germline. V trimming: 6 bases; J trimming: 3 bases; junction bases outside the gene matches: 4. The CDR3 loop is CASSYRGNYEQYF. The CDR3 nucleotides are TGTGCCAGCAGCTACAGGGGGAACTACGAGCAGTACTTC.

The V gene is TRBV5-5, the J gene TRBJ2-7; D not certain. The V gene's germline CDR1 is SGHKS and CDR2 YYEKEE (reference sequence). With 4 bases removed from V and 3 bases from J, the gap between germline ends came to 17 bases. There are 15 residues in the CDR3. Written as DNA, the CDR3 is TGTGCCAGCAGCGTTCTTCCGGGCTCCAACTACGAGCAGTACTTC. It is translated as CASSVLPGSNYEQYF.

The J gene is TRBJ2-5, the V gene TRBV6-5; a weak D match, TRBD1 (6 bases). The V end was cut by 0 bases, the J end by 2 bases, with 10 bases between. The CDR3 totals 15 residues. CDR1 and CDR2 (germline): MNHEY, SVGAGI. The CDR3 region has the DNA TGTGCCAGCAGTTACTCGCGAGGGGGACAAGAGACCCAGTACTTC. Its protein product is CASSYSRGGQETQYF.